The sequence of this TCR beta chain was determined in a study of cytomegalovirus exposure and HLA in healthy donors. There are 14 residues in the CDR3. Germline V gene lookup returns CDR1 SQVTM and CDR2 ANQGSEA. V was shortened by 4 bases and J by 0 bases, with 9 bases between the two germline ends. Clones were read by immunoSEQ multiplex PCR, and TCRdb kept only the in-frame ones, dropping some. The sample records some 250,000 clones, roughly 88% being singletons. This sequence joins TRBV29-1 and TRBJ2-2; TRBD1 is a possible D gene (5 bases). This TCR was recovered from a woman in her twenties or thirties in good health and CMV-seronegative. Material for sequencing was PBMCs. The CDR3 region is CSVVREANTGELFF. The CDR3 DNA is TGCAGCGTTGTCAGGGAAGCGAACACCGGGGAGCTGTTTTTT.